The sequence of this T cell receptor (beta chain) was determined in a study of blood T cell repertoires in COVID-19. The wider study: The United States, Italy and Spain provided the acute and convalescent COVID-19 samples. T cells, B-cell-depleted T cells, or PBMCs provided the cDNA or gDNA that served as material.

In the authors' workflow: For nucleated cells, counts were estimated from reference gene primer amplification. Profiling relied on immunoSEQ multiplex PCR, and the TCRdb table lists in-frame clones only, not all of them. The V and J calls and clone size are taken from that table; D and trimming were inferred from the DNA. The table lists around 290,000 clones, approximately 86% of them singletons. Germline V gene sequence: CDR1 KGHDR, CDR2 SFDVKD. V was clipped by 7 bases and J by 2 bases, with 8 bases between them. The CDR3 has 13 residues. While infection was still active, Seattle patients were enrolled and then followed longitudinally.

Input material: peripheral blood. The chain combines TRBV24-1 with TRBJ2-1; maybe TRBD1 (6 bases). The TCR originated in a woman in her seventies with COVID-19, enrolled during active disease. The CDR3 region is CATSTGTYNEQFF. The CDR3, as DNA: TGTGCCACCAGCACAGGGACCTACAATGAGCAGTTCTTC.